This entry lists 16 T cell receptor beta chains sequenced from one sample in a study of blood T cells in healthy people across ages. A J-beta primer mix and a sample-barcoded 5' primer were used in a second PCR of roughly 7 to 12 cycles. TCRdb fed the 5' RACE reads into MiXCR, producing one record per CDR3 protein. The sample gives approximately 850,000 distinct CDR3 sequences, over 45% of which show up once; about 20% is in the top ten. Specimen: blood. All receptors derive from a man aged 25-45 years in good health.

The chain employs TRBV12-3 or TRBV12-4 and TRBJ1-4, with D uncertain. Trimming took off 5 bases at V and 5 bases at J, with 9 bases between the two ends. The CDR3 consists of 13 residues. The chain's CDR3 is CASSPGYNEKLFF. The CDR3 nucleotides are TGTGCCAGCAGTCCGGGATACAATGAAAAACTGTTTTTT.

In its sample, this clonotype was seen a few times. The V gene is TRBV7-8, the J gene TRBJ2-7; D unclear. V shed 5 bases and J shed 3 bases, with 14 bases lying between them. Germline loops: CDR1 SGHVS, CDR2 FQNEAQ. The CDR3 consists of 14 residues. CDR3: CASSRPDGLYEQYF. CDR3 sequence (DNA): TGTGCCAGCAGCCGCCCGGACGGGCTCTACGAGCAGTACTTC. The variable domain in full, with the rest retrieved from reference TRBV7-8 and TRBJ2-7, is GAGVSQSPRYKVAKRGQDVALRCDPISGHVSLFWYQQALGQGPEFLTYFQNEAQLDKSGLPSDRFFAERPEGSVSTLKIQRTQQEDSAVYLCASSRPDGLYEQYFGPGTRLTVT.

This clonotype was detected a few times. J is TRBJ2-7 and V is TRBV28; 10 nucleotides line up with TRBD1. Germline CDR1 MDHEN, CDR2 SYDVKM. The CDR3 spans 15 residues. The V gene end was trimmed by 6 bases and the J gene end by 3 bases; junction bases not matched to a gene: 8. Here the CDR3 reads CASRPGQGIFYEQYF. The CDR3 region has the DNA TGTGCCAGCAGGCCGGGACAGGGGATTTTCTACGAGCAGTACTTC.

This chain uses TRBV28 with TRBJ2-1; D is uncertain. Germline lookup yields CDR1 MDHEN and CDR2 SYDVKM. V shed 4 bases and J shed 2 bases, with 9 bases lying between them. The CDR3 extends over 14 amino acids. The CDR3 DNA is TGTGCCAGCAGTTACCAGACACCCTACAATGAGCAGTTCTTC. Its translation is CASSYQTPYNEQFF.

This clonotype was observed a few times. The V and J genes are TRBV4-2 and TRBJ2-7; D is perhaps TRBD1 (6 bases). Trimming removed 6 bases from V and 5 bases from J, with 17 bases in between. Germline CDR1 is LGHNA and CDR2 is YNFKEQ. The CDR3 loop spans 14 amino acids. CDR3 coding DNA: TGTGCCAGCAGTCCCAAATACTACAGGGACGAGCAGTACTTC. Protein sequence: CASSPKYYRDEQYF.

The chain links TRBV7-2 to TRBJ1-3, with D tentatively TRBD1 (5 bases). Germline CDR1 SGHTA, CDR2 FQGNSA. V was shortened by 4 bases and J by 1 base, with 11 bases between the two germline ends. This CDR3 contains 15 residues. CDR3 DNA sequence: TGTGCCAGCAGCTCTGGCGGGGGATCTGGAAACACCATATATTTT. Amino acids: CASSSGGGSGNTIYF.

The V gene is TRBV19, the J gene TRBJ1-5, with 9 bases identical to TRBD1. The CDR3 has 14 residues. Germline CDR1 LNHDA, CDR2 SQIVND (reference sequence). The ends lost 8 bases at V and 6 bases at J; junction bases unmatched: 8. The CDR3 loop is CASRSGQGSQPQHF. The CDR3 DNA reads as TGTGCCAGTCGCTCGGGACAGGGAAGTCAGCCCCAGCATTTT.

CDR3 bases: TGTGCCAGCAGCGCGGGACAGATCTACGAGCAGTACTTC. It is translated as CASSAGQIYEQYF. The V gene is TRBV11-2, the J gene TRBJ2-7; a weak D match, TRBD1 (7 bases). The CDR3 has 13 residues. CDR1 SGHAT and CDR2 FQNNGV come from the germline V gene. With 5 bases removed from V and 3 bases from J, the gap between germline ends came to 11 bases.

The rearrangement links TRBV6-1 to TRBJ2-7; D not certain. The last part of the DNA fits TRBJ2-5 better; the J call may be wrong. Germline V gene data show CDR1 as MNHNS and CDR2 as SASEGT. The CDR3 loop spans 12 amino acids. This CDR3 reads CASSVARETQYF. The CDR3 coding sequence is TGTGCCAGCAGTGTGGCGAGAGAGACCCAGTACTTC.

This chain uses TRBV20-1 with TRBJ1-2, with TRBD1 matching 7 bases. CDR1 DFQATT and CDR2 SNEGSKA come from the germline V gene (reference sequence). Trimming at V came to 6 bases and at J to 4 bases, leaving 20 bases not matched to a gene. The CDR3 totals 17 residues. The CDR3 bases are TGCAGTGCCCCGAGGGGACAGAGAGGCGTTCGTGTCTATGGCTACACCTTC. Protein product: CSAPRGQRGVRVYGYTF.

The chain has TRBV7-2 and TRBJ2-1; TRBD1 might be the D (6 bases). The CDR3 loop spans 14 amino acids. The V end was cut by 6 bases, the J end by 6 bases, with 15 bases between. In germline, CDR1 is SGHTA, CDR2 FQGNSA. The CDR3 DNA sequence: TGTGCCAGCAGAGATCTCAGGGGCGGCAATGAGCAGTTCTTC. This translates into CASRDLRGGNEQFF.

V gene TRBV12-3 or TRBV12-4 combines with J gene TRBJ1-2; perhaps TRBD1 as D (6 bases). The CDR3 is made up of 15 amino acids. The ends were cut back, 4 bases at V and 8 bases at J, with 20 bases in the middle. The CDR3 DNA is TGTGCCAGCAGTTCAAGCGGGCGCGGGGGCCGGGGCTACACCTTC. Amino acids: CASSSSGRGGRGYTF.

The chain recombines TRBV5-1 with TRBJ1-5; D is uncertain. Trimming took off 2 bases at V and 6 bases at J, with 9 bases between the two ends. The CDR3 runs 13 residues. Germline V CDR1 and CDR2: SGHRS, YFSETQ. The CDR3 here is CASSFSGGQPQHF. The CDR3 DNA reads TGCGCCAGCAGCTTTTCGGGCGGTCAGCCCCAGCATTTT.

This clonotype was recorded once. The CDR3 is CSASFSGFSYEQYF. The DNA for the CDR3 is TGCAGTGCTAGTTTTAGTGGGTTCTCCTACGAGCAGTACTTC. V and J are TRBV20-1 and TRBJ2-7, with D unclear. CDR3 length: 14 amino acids. Germline CDR1 is DFQATT and CDR2 is SNEGSKA (reference sequence). Trimming cost V 3 bases and J 0 bases, with 12 bases left between them.

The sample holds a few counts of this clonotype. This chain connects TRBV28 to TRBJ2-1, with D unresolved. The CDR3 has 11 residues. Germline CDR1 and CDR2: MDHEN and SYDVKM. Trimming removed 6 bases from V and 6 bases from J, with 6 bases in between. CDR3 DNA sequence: TGTGCCAGCAGGTATAGCAATGAGCAGTTCTTC. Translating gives CASRYSNEQFF.

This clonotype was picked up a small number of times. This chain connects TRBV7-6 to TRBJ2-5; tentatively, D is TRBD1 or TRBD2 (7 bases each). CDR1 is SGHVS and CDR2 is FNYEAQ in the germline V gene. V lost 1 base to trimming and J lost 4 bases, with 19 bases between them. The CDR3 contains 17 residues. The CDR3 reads CASSLGSRVRGGETQYF. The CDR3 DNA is TGTGCCAGCAGCTTAGGTTCACGAGTCAGGGGGGGAGAGACCCAGTACTTC.